This T cell receptor (beta chain) was profiled in a study of T cell responses to AZD1222 COVID-19 vaccine. The study's findings and limits: Donors skewed white British and female; clonal diversity was possibly underestimated. AZD1222 recipients seropositive at baseline numbered only 5 to 7.

About this clone: What it binds is unknown.

The CDR3 runs to 12 residues. Between the trimmed V and J ends, which lost 3 bases and 7 bases, there was a span of 9 bases. Using immunoSEQ multiplex PCR, the repertoire was profiled, and TCRdb retains in-frame clones only, with some absent. In the table there are about 130,000 clones, around 84% of which are singletons. V gene TRBV12-3 or TRBV12-4 combines with J gene TRBJ1-1; no clear D. This sequence was found in an adult in good health. The sequencing used peripheral blood, collected on day 0 of AZD1222 vaccination. CDR3 nucleotides: TGTGCCAGCAGTTTGGCCCAATTTGAAGCTTTCTTT. This gives the protein CASSLAQFEAFF.